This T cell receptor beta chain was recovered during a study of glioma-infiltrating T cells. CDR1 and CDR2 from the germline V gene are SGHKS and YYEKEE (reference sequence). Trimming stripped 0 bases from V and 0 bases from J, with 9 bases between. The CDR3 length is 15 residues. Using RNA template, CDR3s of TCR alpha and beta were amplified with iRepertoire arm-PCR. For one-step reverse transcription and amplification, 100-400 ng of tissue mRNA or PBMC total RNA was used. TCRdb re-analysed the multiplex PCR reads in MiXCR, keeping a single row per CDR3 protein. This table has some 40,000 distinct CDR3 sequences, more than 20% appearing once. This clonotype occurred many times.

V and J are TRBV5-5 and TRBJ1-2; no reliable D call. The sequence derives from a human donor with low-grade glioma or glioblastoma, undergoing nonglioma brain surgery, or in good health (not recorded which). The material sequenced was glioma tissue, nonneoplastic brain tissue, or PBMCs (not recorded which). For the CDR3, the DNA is TGTGCCAGCAGCTTGGGCCCAAGCCCTAACTATGGCTACACCTTC. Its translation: CASSLGPSPNYGYTF.